The entry below gives a single T cell receptor beta chain sequence along with its context. Clones were sequenced by immunoSEQ multiplex PCR, and TCRdb holds only the in-frame ones, with some missing. The sample shows about 160,000 clones, 80% to 90% of them seen only once. The sample comes from a study of control samples from healthy donors and cancer patients. CDR1 and CDR2 (germline): SGHRS, YFSETQ. The V gene end was trimmed by 6 bases and the J gene end by 4 bases; junction bases not matched to a gene: 15. This CDR3 contains 18 residues. Sequenced material: blood. The clonotype comes from a man aged 30 to 45 in good health. The chain is built from TRBV5-1 and TRBJ1-3; 11 positions agree with TRBD1. CDR3 sequence reads: CASKPGPGQGVSGNTIYF. For the CDR3, the DNA is TGCGCCAGCAAGCCTGGTCCGGGACAGGGGGTCTCAGGAAACACCATATATTTT.